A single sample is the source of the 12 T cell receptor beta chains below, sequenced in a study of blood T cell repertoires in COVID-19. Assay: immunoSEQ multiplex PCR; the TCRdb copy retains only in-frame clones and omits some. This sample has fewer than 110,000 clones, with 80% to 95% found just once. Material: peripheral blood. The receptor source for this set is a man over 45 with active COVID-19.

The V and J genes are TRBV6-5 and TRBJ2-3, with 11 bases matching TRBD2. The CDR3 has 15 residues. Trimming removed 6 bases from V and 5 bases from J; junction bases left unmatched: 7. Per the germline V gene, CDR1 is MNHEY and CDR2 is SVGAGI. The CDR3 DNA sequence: TGTGCCAGCAGGATTAGCGGGAGGGTGGAAGATACGCAGTATTTT. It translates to CASRISGRVEDTQYF.

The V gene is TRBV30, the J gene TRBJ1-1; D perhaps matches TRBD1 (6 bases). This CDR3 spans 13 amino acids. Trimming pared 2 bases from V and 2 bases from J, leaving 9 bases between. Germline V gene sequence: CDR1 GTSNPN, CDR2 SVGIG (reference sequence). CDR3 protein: CAWSRGTNTEAFF. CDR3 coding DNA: TGTGCCTGGAGTAGGGGGACCAACACTGAAGCTTTCTTT.

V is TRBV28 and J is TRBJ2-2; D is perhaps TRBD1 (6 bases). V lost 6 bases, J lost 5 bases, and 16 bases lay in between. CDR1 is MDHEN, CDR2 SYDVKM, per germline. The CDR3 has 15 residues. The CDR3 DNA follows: TGTGCCAGCAGCCGAATTCGGACAGCTACCGGGGAGCTGTTTTTT. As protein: CASSRIRTATGELFF.

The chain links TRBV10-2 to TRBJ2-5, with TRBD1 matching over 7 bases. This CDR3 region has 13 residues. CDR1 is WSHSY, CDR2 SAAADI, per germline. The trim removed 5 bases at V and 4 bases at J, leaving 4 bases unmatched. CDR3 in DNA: TGCGCCAGCAGTCGACAGGGACGAGAGACCCAGTACTTC. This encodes CASSRQGRETQYF.

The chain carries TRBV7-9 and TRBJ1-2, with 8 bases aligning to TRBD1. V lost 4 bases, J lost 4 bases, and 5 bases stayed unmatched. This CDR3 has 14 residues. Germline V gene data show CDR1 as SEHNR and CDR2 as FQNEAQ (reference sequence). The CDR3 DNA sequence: TGTGCCAGCAGCTCCTCCGGGACAGGCTATGGCTACACCTTC. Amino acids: CASSSSGTGYGYTF.

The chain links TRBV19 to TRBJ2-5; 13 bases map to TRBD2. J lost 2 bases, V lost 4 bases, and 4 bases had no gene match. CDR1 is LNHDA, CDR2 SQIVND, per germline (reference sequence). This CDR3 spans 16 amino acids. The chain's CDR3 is CASSTLLAGGQETQYF. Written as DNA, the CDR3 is TGTGCCAGTAGTACATTACTAGCGGGAGGGCAAGAGACCCAGTACTTC.

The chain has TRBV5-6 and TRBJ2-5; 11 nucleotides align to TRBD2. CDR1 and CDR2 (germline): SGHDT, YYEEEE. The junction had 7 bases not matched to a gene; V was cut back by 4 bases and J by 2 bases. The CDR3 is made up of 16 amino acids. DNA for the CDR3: TGTGCCAGCAGCCGTAGCGGGAGGGCCGTACAAGAGACCCAGTACTTC. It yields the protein CASSRSGRAVQETQYF.

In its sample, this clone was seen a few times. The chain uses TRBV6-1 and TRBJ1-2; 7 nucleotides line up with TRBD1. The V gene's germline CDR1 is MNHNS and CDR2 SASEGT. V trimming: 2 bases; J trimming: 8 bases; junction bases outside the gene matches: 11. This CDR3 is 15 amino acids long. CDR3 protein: CASSELGQAMWGYTF. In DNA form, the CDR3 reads TGTGCCAGCAGTGAATTAGGACAGGCGATGTGGGGCTACACCTTC.

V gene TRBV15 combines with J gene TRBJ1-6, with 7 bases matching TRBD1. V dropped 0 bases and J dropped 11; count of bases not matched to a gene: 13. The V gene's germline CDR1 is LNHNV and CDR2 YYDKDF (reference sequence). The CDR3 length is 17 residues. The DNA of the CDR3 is TGTGCCACCAGCAGAGAGACAGGGACCCTAGAATTTGCACCCCTCCACTTT. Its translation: CATSRETGTLEFAPLHF. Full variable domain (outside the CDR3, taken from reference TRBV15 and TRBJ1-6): DAMVIQNPRYQVTQFGKPVTLSCSQTLNHNVMYWYQQKSSQAPKLLFHYYDKDFNNEADTPDNFQSRRPNTSFCFLDIRSPGLGDTAMYLCATSRETGTLEFAPLHFGNGTRLTVT.

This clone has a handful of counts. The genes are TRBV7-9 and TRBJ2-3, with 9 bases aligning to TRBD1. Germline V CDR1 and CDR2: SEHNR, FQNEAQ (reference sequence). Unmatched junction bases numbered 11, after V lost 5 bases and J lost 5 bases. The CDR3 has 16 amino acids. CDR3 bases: TGTGCCAGCAGCATAACCGGGACAGGGATCGGAGATACGCAGTATTTT. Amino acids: CASSITGTGIGDTQYF.

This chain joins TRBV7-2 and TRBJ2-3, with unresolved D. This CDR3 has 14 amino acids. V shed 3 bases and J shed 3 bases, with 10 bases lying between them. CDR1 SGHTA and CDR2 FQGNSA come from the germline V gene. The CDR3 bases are TGTGCCAGCAGCTTCGCTATTCCTACAGATACGCAGTATTTT. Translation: CASSFAIPTDTQYF.

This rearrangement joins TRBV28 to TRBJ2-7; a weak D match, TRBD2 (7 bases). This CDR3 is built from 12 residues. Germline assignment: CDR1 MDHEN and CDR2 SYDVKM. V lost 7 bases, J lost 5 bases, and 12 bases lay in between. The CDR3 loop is CASIGGRHEQYF. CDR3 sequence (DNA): TGTGCCAGCATCGGGGGGCGCCACGAGCAGTACTTC.